The rows below give T cell receptor beta chains drawn from one sample of a study of technical replicates of blood from a handful of donors. The method was immunoSEQ multiplex PCR; TCRdb's version includes in-frame clones alone and lacks a portion of them. Among 70,000 or so clones listed, over 70% were seen once. Sequenced: PBMCs. These receptor sequences come from a human donor in good health. Some clones in this sample may be carry-over from other donors' samples. The CDR3 runs from the conserved cysteine through the conserved F or W. The order of the fields is CDR3 length, J gene, V gene, D gene, CDR3 protein, CDR3 DNA. The D gene is left open where the match is weak.

15 TRBJ1-4 TRBV9 . CASSLDGGDEEKLFF TGTGCCAGCAGCCTGGATGGAGGGGACGAGGAAAAACTGTTTTTT
16 TRBJ1-6 TRBV13 TRBD1 CASSDTSGTGSSPLHF TGTGCCAGCAGCGATACCTCCGGGACAGGGAGTTCACCCCTCCACTTT
16 TRBJ2-3 TRBV5-6 . CASTLGVRGRGDTQYF TGTGCCAGCACCCTGGGGGTTCGGGGTCGGGGGGATACGCAGTATTTT
12 TRBJ2-3 TRBV5-1 . CASSFGTDTQYF TGCGCCAGCAGCTTCGGGACAGATACGCAGTATTTT
15 TRBJ1-4 TRBV4-2 . CASRAGGRTNEKLFF TGTGCCAGCAGGGCGGGGGGCAGAACTAATGAAAAACTGTTTTTT
15 TRBJ2-1 TRBV6-5 TRBD2 CASSRGAGEYNEQFF TGTGCCAGCAGTCGAGGAGCGGGGGAGTACAATGAGCAGTTCTTC
16 TRBJ2-1 TRBV15 TRBD2 CATSRGVGLAGNEQFF TGTGCCACCAGCAGAGGGGTAGGACTAGCGGGCAATGAGCAGTTCTTC
19 TRBJ1-3 TRBV18 TRBD1 CASSPETGTGGFSGNTIYF TGTGCCAGCTCACCTGAAACCGGGACAGGGGGCTTCTCTGGAAACACCATATATTTT
12 TRBJ2-5 TRBV7-9 TRBD2 CASSLVAGGEYF TGTGCCAGCAGCTTAGTGGCGGGAGGCGAATACTTC
14 TRBJ1-5 TRBV5-4 . CASSLPGVNQPQHF TGTGCCAGCAGCTTACCAGGGGTCAATCAGCCCCAGCATTTT
14 TRBJ1-1 TRBV18 TRBD1 CASSPTGGNTEAFF TGTGCCAGCTCACCGACAGGGGGGAACACTGAAGCTTTCTTT
14 TRBJ1-1 TRBV6-5 . CASSYSTGGPEAFF TGTGCCAGCAGTTACTCGACGGGTGGTCCTGAAGCTTTCTTT
16 TRBJ2-1 TRBV5-1 TRBD2 CASSSGLAGPYNEQFF TGCGCCAGCAGCTCAGGACTAGCGGGACCCTACAATGAGCAGTTCTTC
15 TRBJ2-1 TRBV5-4 TRBD2 CASSLLAGGEDEQFF TGTGCCAGCAGCTTGCTAGCGGGCGGTGAGGATGAGCAGTTCTTC
15 TRBJ2-7 TRBV7-2 TRBD2 CASSFRLAELYEQYF TGTGCCAGCAGCTTCCGACTAGCGGAGCTCTACGAGCAGTACTTC
14 TRBJ1-6 TRBV7-9 . CASSLALPDSPLHF TGTGCCAGCAGCTTAGCCCTACCCGATTCACCCCTCCACTTT
17 TRBJ2-1 TRBV9 TRBD2 CASSPNSPSGGPSEQFF TGTGCCAGCAGCCCGAACTCCCCTAGCGGGGGGCCTAGTGAGCAGTTCTTC
13 TRBJ2-4 TRBV5-5 TRBD2 CASSLELAGSTYF TGTGCCAGCAGCTTGGAACTAGCGGGATCTACGTACTTC
16 TRBJ1-6 TRBV7-9 . CASSLSGQTRFSPLHF TGTGCCAGCAGTCTAAGCGGCCAAACCCGCTTCTCACCCCTCCACTTT
16 TRBJ1-1 TRBV11-2 . CASSFPRGQGGTEAFF TGTGCCAGCAGCTTCCCCCGTGGGCAGGGCGGCACTGAAGCTTTCTTT
14 TRBJ1-6 TRBV6-5 TRBD1 CASSTGQSNSPLHF TGTGCCAGCAGTACGGGACAGAGTAATTCACCCCTCCACTTT
13 TRBJ1-2 TRBV7-3 TRBD1 CASSPGQGYGYTF TGTGCCAGCAGCCCGGGACAGGGCTATGGCTACACCTTC